The TCR beta chain described here comes from a study of blood T cell repertoires in COVID-19. Repertoires were generated with immunoSEQ multiplex PCR, while TCRdb's copy carries only in-frame clones and drops some. This repertoire shows 250,000 or so clones, about nine tenths found once; its top ten account for just over 2.5%. V lost 5 bases, J lost 2 bases, and 10 bases lay in between. The CDR3 has 14 residues. Germline V lookup: CDR1 MNHEY, CDR2 SVGAGI. The clonotype originates from a woman aged 25 to 39 with acute COVID-19. The sequencing sample was made of PBMCs or T cells enriched from blood (not recorded which). The V gene is TRBV6-5, the J gene TRBJ1-3; TRBD1 is a possible D gene (6 bases). As DNA, the CDR3 is TGTGCCAGCAGTCCAGGGGAAACTGGAAACACCATATATTTT. Amino acids: CASSPGETGNTIYF.